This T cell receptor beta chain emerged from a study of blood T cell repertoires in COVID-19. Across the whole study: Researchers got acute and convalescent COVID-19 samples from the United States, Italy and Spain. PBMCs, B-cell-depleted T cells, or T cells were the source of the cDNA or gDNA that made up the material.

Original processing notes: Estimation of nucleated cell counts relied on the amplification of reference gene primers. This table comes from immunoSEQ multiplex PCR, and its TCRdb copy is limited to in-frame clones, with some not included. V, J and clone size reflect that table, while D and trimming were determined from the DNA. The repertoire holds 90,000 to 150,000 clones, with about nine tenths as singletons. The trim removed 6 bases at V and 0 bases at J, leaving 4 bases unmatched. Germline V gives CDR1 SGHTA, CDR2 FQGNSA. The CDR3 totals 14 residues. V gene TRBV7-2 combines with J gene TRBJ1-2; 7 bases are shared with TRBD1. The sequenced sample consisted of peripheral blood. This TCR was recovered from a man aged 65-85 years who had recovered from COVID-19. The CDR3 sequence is CASRPQGANYGYTF. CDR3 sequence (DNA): TGTGCCAGCAGACCGCAGGGGGCTAACTATGGCTACACCTTC.